The entry below describes one TCR beta chain. Residents of about 25 US areas, aged about 18 to 89 years, made up the participants. The sample belongs to a study of blood T cell repertoires in COVID-19. In the study overall: The United States, Italy and Spain provided the acute and convalescent COVID-19 samples.

Measured with immunoSEQ multiplex PCR; TCRdb has only the in-frame clones, and not every one. Among approximately 240,000 clones listed, about 86% were seen once. This CDR3 region has 14 residues. Germline V gives CDR1 MDHEN, CDR2 SYDVKM. V was clipped by 5 bases and J by 3 bases, with 11 bases between them. This sequence joins TRBV28 and TRBJ1-3, with TRBD1 as a possible D gene (5 bases). The sequenced material came from PBMCs or T cells enriched from blood (not recorded which). The clonotype was recovered from a woman in her 40s with acute COVID-19. The CDR3 sequence is CASSVRDFGNTIYF. The CDR3 DNA reads as TGTGCCAGCAGTGTGAGGGACTTTGGAAACACCATATATTTT.